Below, 4 T cell receptor beta chains from the same sample are listed, as sequenced in a study of blood T cell repertoires in COVID-19. Repertoires were generated with immunoSEQ multiplex PCR, while TCRdb's copy carries only in-frame clones and drops some. The sample records more than 95,000 clones, about 80% being singletons. Sequences were obtained from peripheral blood. These receptors originate from a woman aged 50 to 65 with acute or convalescent COVID-19.

V usage is TRBV19 and J usage is TRBJ2-5, with TRBD2 as a possible D gene (6 bases). This CDR3 is 15 amino acids long. CDR1 is LNHDA, CDR2 SQIVND, per germline (reference sequence). V lost 7 bases and J lost 5, with 20 bases in between. CDR3 amino acids: CASTPSGVPGETQYF. CDR3 sequence (DNA): TGTGCCAGTACCCCATCGGGGGTCCCGGGCGAGACCCAGTACTTC.

This clone was seen more than once but under ten times. The CDR3: CASDEREAEQYF. Written as DNA, the CDR3 is TGTGCCAGCGACGAGCGGGAGGCCGAGCAGTATTTT. The rearrangement joins TRBV6-1 to TRBJ2-3; 9 bases are shared with TRBD2. In germline, CDR1 is MNHNS, CDR2 SASEGT. This CDR3 has 12 amino acids. After removal of 8 bases from V and 11 bases from J, the junction contained 8 bases not matched to a gene.

The chain joins TRBV18 to TRBJ1-2; 8 nucleotides agree with TRBD1. CDR1 is KGHSH and CDR2 is LQKENI in the germline V gene. The CDR3 consists of 15 residues. V gave up 6 bases and J gave up 0 bases; unmatched junction bases: 6. The CDR3 loop reads CASSSGTGSNYGYTF. The CDR3 bases are TGTGCCAGCTCCTCCGGGACAGGATCTAACTATGGCTACACCTTC.

This sequence joins TRBV5-4 and TRBJ2-7; possibly TRBD1 for D (5 bases). This CDR3 is 13 amino acids long. Germline CDR1 SGHNT, CDR2 YYREEE (reference sequence). Deletions cut 2 bases from V and 7 bases from J, with 13 bases between. This chain's CDR3 is CASSLKGSREQYF. In DNA, the CDR3 is TGTGCCAGCAGCTTAAAGGGGTCGAGAGAGCAGTACTTC.